Following are 24 T cell receptor beta chains from one sample sequenced in a study of prognosis after radiotherapy for stage I lung cancer. With two-round multiplex PCR, TCR beta CDR3 sequences were amplified from genomic DNA. The use of primers specific to each TRBV and TRBJ gene characterized first-round PCR. One entry per CDR3 protein, called by TCRdb with MiXCR from the multiplex PCR reads. In the table there are around 20,000 distinct CDR3 sequences, approximately 50% of which are singletons. The input for sequencing was PBMCs, taken before or after stereotactic body radiation therapy (not recorded which). These receptors originate from a donor aged 50 or older with non-small cell lung cancer.

For the CDR3, the DNA is TGTGCCAGTGGGCCGGGACAGGGGGCCGTCGGGGAGCTGTTTTTT. This translates into CASGPGQGAVGELFF. V gene TRBV19 combines with J gene TRBJ2-2; 12 bases line up with TRBD1. Per the germline V gene, CDR1 is LNHDA and CDR2 is SQIVND (reference sequence). The CDR3 extends over 15 amino acids. The V segment lost 8 bases and the J segment 7 bases; nucleotides outside the gene matches: 8.

In the case of this clonotype: A junction boundary mismatches the germline segment, possibly from a read error. The rearrangement joins TRBV3-1 to TRBJ1-2; unclear D gene. The CDR3 sequence is 17 residues long. The V gene's germline CDR1 is LGHDT and CDR2 YNNKEL (reference sequence). The CDR3 here is CAGSQKGVGRRKDGYTF. The CDR3 DNA is TGTGCCGGCAGCCAAAAGGGTGTAGGCAGGAGGAAAGATGGCTACACCTTC. Looking up the rest from reference TRBV3-1 and TRBJ1-2 gives the full variable domain: DTAVSQTPKYLVTQMGNDKSIKCEQNLGHDTMYWYKQDSKKFLKIMFSYNNKELIINETVPNRFSPKSPDKAHLNLHINSLELGDSAVYFCAGSQKGVGRRKDGYTFGSGTRLTVV.

This clonotype was recorded at least ten times. The chain employs TRBV2 and TRBJ2-1, with D tentatively TRBD1 or TRBD2 (6 bases each). The V gene lost 1 base and the J gene lost 10 bases, with 14 bases spanning the gap. CDR3 length equals 14 residues. The germline V gene has CDR1 SNHLY and CDR2 FYNNEI. The CDR3 DNA follows: TGTGCCAGCAGTGAAGGCAGGGGCCGGGGGGAGCAGTTCTTC. It specifies CASSEGRGRGEQFF.

DNA for the CDR3: TGTGCCAGCAGCCAGACAGGGGGTTCGGGCGAGCAGTACTTC. This gives the protein CASSQTGGSGEQYF. This chain links TRBV6-2 or TRBV6-3 with TRBJ2-7; 9 nucleotides agree with TRBD1. The CDR3 has 14 amino acids. Germline CDR1 is MNHEY and CDR2 is SVGEGT. The trim removed 6 bases at V and 6 bases at J, leaving 9 bases unmatched.

This clonotype was detected ten times or more. The gene calls are TRBV11-2 and TRBJ2-3, with D unresolved. Germline-derived CDR1 and CDR2 are SGHAT and FQNNGV. CDR3 length: 11 residues. V was shortened by 5 bases and J by 2 bases, with 2 bases between the two germline ends. As DNA, the CDR3 is TGTGCCAGCAGCACCACAGATACGCAGTATTTT. This translates into CASSTTDTQYF.

This clonotype was seen at least ten times. This chain joins TRBV19 and TRBJ2-5; no clear D gene. V was shortened by 6 bases and J by 2 bases, with 7 bases between the two germline ends. Germline V gene data show CDR1 as LNHDA and CDR2 as SQIVND (reference sequence). This CDR3 spans 12 amino acids. This CDR3 is CASRGGQETQYF. CDR3 DNA sequence: TGTGCCAGTAGAGGCGGACAAGAGACCCAGTACTTC.

In the case of this clonotype: This probably arose from a read error, given a far larger clone one base away. This chain joins TRBV6-5 and TRBJ2-2, with 11 bases aligning to TRBD2. CDR1 and CDR2 from the germline V gene are MNHEY and SVGAGI. Germline trimming cut 4 bases from V and 1 base from J; bases unmatched to any gene: 8. The CDR3 has 18 residues. This CDR3 reads CASSSTSGMAWNTGELFF. CDR3 DNA: TGTGCCAGCAGTTCGACTAGCGGGATGGCCTGGAACACCGGGGAGCTGTTTTTT.

Worth noting for this clonotype: A read error may account for a junction end that differs from germline. The chain employs TRBV20-1 and TRBJ2-3, with 12 bases aligning to TRBD1. Germline CDR1 is DFQATT and CDR2 is SNEGSKA (reference sequence). The CDR3 extends over 14 amino acids. This CDR3 is CSAWDRGQVDTQYF. The CDR3, as DNA: TGCAGTGCCTGGGACAGGGGGCAGGTAGATACACAGTATTTT.

This clonotype was found many times. The chain uses TRBV7-8 and TRBJ2-3; 7 bases match TRBD2. CDR1 SGHVS and CDR2 FQNEAQ come from the germline V gene. This CDR3 contains 15 residues. After removal of 3 bases from V and 5 bases from J, the junction contained 8 bases not matched to a gene. The chain's CDR3 is CASSFGGEGRDTQYF. CDR3 in DNA: TGTGCCAGCAGCTTCGGAGGGGAGGGCAGAGATACGCAGTATTTT. Supplemented by reference TRBV7-8 and TRBJ2-3, the full variable domain reads GAGVSQSPRYKVAKRGQDVALRCDPISGHVSLFWYQQALGQGPEFLTYFQNEAQLDKSGLPSDRFFAERPEGSVSTLKIQRTQQEDSAVYLCASSFGGEGRDTQYFGPGTRLTVL.

This clonotype was observed at least ten times. The rearrangement joins TRBV2 to TRBJ2-7, with a possible D match to TRBD2 (6 bases). Trimming left V 1 base short and J 4 bases short, with 11 bases between. Germline V gene sequence: CDR1 SNHLY, CDR2 FYNNEI. CDR3 size: 14 residues. The CDR3 loop reads CASSEGGSGYEQYF. The CDR3 nucleotides read TGTGCCAGCAGTGAAGGTGGGAGCGGGTACGAGCAGTACTTC.

This chain connects TRBV27 to TRBJ2-7, with D maybe TRBD1 (5 bases). CDR3 length equals 15 residues. V lost 6 bases, J lost 0 bases, and 15 bases lay in between. Germline lookup yields CDR1 MNHEY and CDR2 SMNVEV (reference sequence). CDR3 amino acids: CASSQQARSSYEQYF. The DNA of the CDR3 is TGTGCCAGCAGCCAACAGGCTAGGAGCTCCTACGAGCAGTACTTC.

In its sample, this clonotype ranks as medium-sized (0.01 to 0.1%). The genes are TRBV11-2 and TRBJ2-3; D is perhaps TRBD1 (7 bases). V lost 0 bases to trimming and J lost 6 bases, with 13 bases between them. Germline V lookup: CDR1 SGHAT, CDR2 FQNNGV. The CDR3 consists of 15 residues. The CDR3 loop is CASSLDGGGVDTQYF. Written as DNA, the CDR3 is TGTGCCAGCAGCTTAGATGGAGGGGGCGTTGATACGCAGTATTTT.

Worth noting for this clonotype: This likely stems from a read error, as it lies one base from a far larger clone. V is TRBV12-3 or TRBV12-4 and J is TRBJ1-1; 9 nucleotides line up with TRBD1. The J call is uncertain, as TRBJ1-6 better fits the DNA end. The CDR3 covers 15 residues. The CDR3 sequence is CASSPSTGGNSHLHF. Here the CDR3 DNA reads TGTGCCAGCAGCCCTTCGACAGGGGGTAATTCACACCTCCACTTT.

This clonotype was observed at least ten times. The V and J genes are TRBV30 and TRBJ2-1, with D possibly being TRBD1 (6 bases). Trimming left V 0 bases short and J 3 bases short, with 12 bases between. Germline lookup yields CDR1 GTSNPN and CDR2 SVGIG (reference sequence). The CDR3 contains 15 residues. The CDR3: CAWSVIGQIYNEQFF. DNA for the CDR3: TGTGCCTGGAGTGTAATAGGACAGATCTACAATGAGCAGTTCTTC. Drawing the rest from reference TRBV30 and TRBJ2-1, the complete variable domain is SQTIHQWPATLVQPVGSPLSLECTVEGTSNPNLYWYRQAAGRGLQLLFYSVGIGQISSEVPQNLSASRPQDRQFILSSKKLLLSDSGFYLCAWSVIGQIYNEQFFGPGTRLTVL.

This clonotype was found many times. The DNA of the CDR3 is TGCGCCAGCAGCTTTCGGAGCAATCAGCCCCAGCATTTT. It yields the protein CASSFRSNQPQHF. V and J are TRBV5-1 and TRBJ1-5; D is ambiguous. The ends were cut back, 2 bases at V and 1 base at J, with 4 bases in the middle. The germline V gene has CDR1 SGHRS and CDR2 YFSETQ. This CDR3 has 13 amino acids.

V and J are TRBV29-1 and TRBJ2-2; D call uncertain. Trimming stripped 1 base from V and 5 bases from J, with 14 bases between. Germline loops: CDR1 SQVTM, CDR2 ANQGSEA. This CDR3 is 15 amino acids long. The CDR3 coding sequence is TGCAGCGTTGAAGGTTCTGTCACTGAGACCGGGGAGCTGTTTTTT. Translating gives CSVEGSVTETGELFF.

By sample fraction, this clonotype is medium-sized (0.01 to 0.1%). The chain combines TRBV12-3 or TRBV12-4 with TRBJ2-7; TRBD1 is a possible D gene (6 bases). V dropped 4 bases and J dropped 3 bases, with 13 bases sitting between them. This CDR3 has 14 residues. The CDR3 reads CASSYRAPNYEQYF. DNA of the CDR3: TGTGCCAGCAGTTACAGGGCCCCCAACTACGAGCAGTACTTC.

A word on this clonotype: One end of the junction does not line up with germline, which may come from a read error. The chain recombines TRBV6-2 or TRBV6-3 with TRBJ1-2, with D possibly being TRBD1 (5 bases). There are 13 residues in the CDR3. Germline V lookup: CDR1 MNHEY, CDR2 SVGEGT. CDR3 nucleotides: TGTGCCAGCATTTACGGGGGTAACTATGGCTACACCTTC. It is translated as CASIYGGNYGYTF.

V is TRBV27 and J is TRBJ1-5; tentative D call: TRBD1 (6 bases). The CDR3 is made up of 16 amino acids. The V end lost 1 base, the J end lost 1 base, and 11 bases lay between the germline ends. The germline V gene encodes CDR1 MNHEY and CDR2 SMNVEV (reference sequence). For the CDR3, the DNA is TGTGCCAGCAGTTTATTGGGGGGCTTGAGCAATCAGCCCCAGCATTTT. It codes for CASSLLGGLSNQPQHF.

In this sample, this clonotype turned up many times. The chain recombines TRBV11-1 with TRBJ2-7, with unresolved D. This CDR3 has 13 residues. Germline CDR1 and CDR2: SGHAT and FQDESV (reference sequence). Trimming left V 2 bases short and J 5 bases short, with 10 bases between. This CDR3 reads CASSLRAGDEQYF. DNA for the CDR3: TGTGCCAGCAGCTTAAGGGCTGGGGACGAGCAGTACTTC.

With respect to this clonotype: This sequence may be a read error, since a much larger clone differs from it by one base. V usage is TRBV2 and J usage is TRBJ1-1; TRBD1 matches 11 bases. Germline V gene sequence: CDR1 SNHLY, CDR2 FYNNEI. J was trimmed by 1 base and V by 5 bases; bases with no gene match: 6. The CDR3 extends over 16 amino acids. In DNA form, the CDR3 reads TGTGCCAGCAGTTCCGGACAGGGGGCGGCGAACACTGAAGCTTTCTTT. This encodes CASSSGQGAANTEAFF.

The V call is TRBV19, the J call TRBJ2-4; D is unresolved. Trimming left V 5 bases short and J 0 bases short, with 2 bases between. This CDR3 comprises 12 residues. Germline V lookup: CDR1 LNHDA, CDR2 SQIVND (reference sequence). DNA for the CDR3: TGTGCCAGTAGTCAAGCCAAAAACATTCAGTACTTC. Translating it yields CASSQAKNIQYF.

The chain has TRBV12-5 and TRBJ2-3; possible D gene TRBD1, 5 bases. V shed 5 bases and J shed 7 bases, with 16 bases lying between them. The CDR3 is made up of 14 amino acids. CDR1 LGHNT and CDR2 FRNRAP come from the germline V gene. As DNA, the CDR3 is TGTGCTAGTGGTCTTTATGGGGCTGGAAATACGCAGTATTTT. Its protein product is CASGLYGAGNTQYF.

By frequency in the sample, this clonotype is medium-sized. This chain's CDR3 is CSARTSGRFYEQYF. CDR3 bases: TGCAGTGCTCGGACTAGCGGGAGGTTCTACGAGCAGTACTTC. The rearrangement uses TRBV20-1 and TRBJ2-7, with TRBD2 identical over 14 bases. The CDR3 totals 14 residues. V lost 5 bases and J lost 3; bases outside the gene matches: 3. Germline CDR1 reads DFQATT; CDR2 reads SNEGSKA (reference sequence).